The 30 T cell receptor beta chains given below trace back to one sample, sequenced in a study of blood T cell repertoires in COVID-19. Repertoires were generated with immunoSEQ multiplex PCR, while TCRdb's copy carries only in-frame clones and drops some. The data contain about 300,000 clones, around four fifths of them singletons. The sample comprised peripheral blood. These receptors all stem from a woman aged 45-65 years with acute or convalescent COVID-19.

This chain joins TRBV19 and TRBJ2-5; D might be TRBD1 (5 bases). Trimming left V 5 bases short and J 0 bases short, with 10 bases between. CDR1 and CDR2 (germline): LNHDA, SQIVND (reference sequence). The CDR3 contains 14 residues. CDR3 loop: CASSGARYQETQYF. CDR3 sequence (DNA): TGTGCCAGTAGTGGGGCAAGGTACCAAGAGACCCAGTACTTC.

This chain connects TRBV7-9 to TRBJ2-6; 10 positions match TRBD2. This CDR3 has 19 amino acids. J lost 4 bases, V lost 4 bases, and 13 bases had no gene match. Looked up from germline, CDR1 is SEHNR and CDR2 is FQNEAQ (reference sequence). The CDR3 spells CASSSSYSGRRSGANVLTF. The CDR3 DNA reads TGTGCCAGCAGCTCATCTTATAGCGGGAGGAGGTCGGGGGCCAACGTCCTGACTTTC.

This sequence joins TRBV5-1 and TRBJ2-1; TRBD2 aligns across 13 bases. CDR1 is SGHRS and CDR2 is YFSETQ in the germline V gene. This CDR3 contains 16 residues. V lost 4 bases, J lost 7 bases, and 8 bases stayed unmatched. This CDR3 is CASSQPGLAGINEQFF. In DNA, the CDR3 is TGCGCCAGCAGCCAACCGGGACTAGCGGGAATTAATGAGCAGTTCTTC.

V gene TRBV7-6 combines with J gene TRBJ2-7, with 9 bases matching TRBD1. Germline values: CDR1 SGHVS, CDR2 FNYEAQ. The CDR3 runs 15 residues. The V gene end was trimmed by 5 bases and the J gene end by 0 bases; junction bases not matched to a gene: 5. DNA of the CDR3: TGTGCCAGCAGCCGCACGGACAGGGGCTCCTACGAGCAGTACTTC. Its translation: CASSRTDRGSYEQYF. The whole variable domain, remainder taken from reference TRBV7-6 and TRBJ2-7, is GAGVSQSPRYKVTKRGQDVALRCDPISGHVSLYWYRQALGQGPEFLTYFNYEAQQDKSGLPNDRFSAERPEGSISTLTIQRTEQRDSAMYRCASSRTDRGSYEQYFGPGTRLTVT.

A few counts support this clone. This sequence joins TRBV23-1 and TRBJ2-7; unclear D gene. Being an ORF, TRBV23-1 has a function that is uncertain. The CDR3 is made up of 13 amino acids. The V end lost 2 bases, the J end lost 3 bases, and 8 bases lay between the germline ends. The CDR3 DNA is TGCGCCAGCAGTCAACTGGCAGTCTACGAGCAGTACGTC. Its protein product is CASSQLAVYEQYV.

The chain is built from TRBV30 and TRBJ2-5; D is unresolved. Germline CDR1 and CDR2: GTSNPN and SVGIG (reference sequence). The length of the CDR3 is 12 residues. Trimming shortened V by 3 bases and J by 5 bases, and 10 bases separated the two germline ends. CDR3 region: CAWSENRETQYF. CDR3 in DNA: TGTGCCTGGAGCGAGAATCGGGAGACCCAGTACTTC.

The V gene is TRBV5-1, the J gene TRBJ2-3; 12 nucleotides align to TRBD2. V trimming: 4 bases; J trimming: 4 bases; junction bases outside the gene matches: 7. This CDR3 comprises 16 residues. Germline assignment: CDR1 SGHRS and CDR2 YFSETQ. Here the CDR3 DNA reads TGCGCCAGCAGCCCTATGACTAGCGGGGGTGCAGATACGCAGTATTTT. It codes for CASSPMTSGGADTQYF.

This clone was seen once. The chain recombines TRBV9 with TRBJ2-1; weak D call: TRBD2 (6 bases). Germline-derived CDR1 and CDR2 are SGDLS and YYNGEE. The CDR3 totals 12 residues. V was trimmed by 3 bases and J by 9 bases, leaving 10 bases between them. CDR3 in DNA: TGTGCCAGCAGCGCTACTAGCCGTGAGCAGTTCTTC. Translation gives CASSATSREQFF. The variable domain in full, with the rest retrieved from reference TRBV9 and TRBJ2-1, is DSGVTQTPKHLITATGQRVTLRCSPRSGDLSVYWYQQSLDQGLQFLIQYYNGEERAKGNILERFSAQQFPDLHSELNLSSLELGDSALYFCASSATSREQFFGPGTRLTVL.

The chain carries TRBV27 and TRBJ1-2; D remains unclear. This CDR3 is built from 14 residues. Germline V lookup: CDR1 MNHEY, CDR2 SMNVEV (reference sequence). The V end was cut by 6 bases, the J end by 3 bases, with 14 bases between. Written as DNA, the CDR3 is TGTGCCAGCAGCCCCAATCGGCGGGACTATGGCTACACCTTC. Amino acids: CASSPNRRDYGYTF.

This sequence joins TRBV7-2 and TRBJ2-1; D is possibly TRBD2 (5 bases). This CDR3 has 13 amino acids. Germline-derived CDR1 and CDR2 are SGHTA and FQGNSA. The V and J ends lost 2 bases and 7 bases respectively, with 9 bases between them. The CDR3 protein is CASSLSGKNEQFF. CDR3 DNA: TGTGCCAGCAGCTTATCGGGAAAAAATGAGCAGTTCTTC.

V gene TRBV6-1 combines with J gene TRBJ2-3; the D gene is possibly TRBD2 (5 bases). CDR1 and CDR2 from the germline V gene are MNHNS and SASEGT. V was shortened by 0 bases and J by 8 bases, with 18 bases between the two germline ends. This CDR3 has 16 residues. CDR3: CASSEASGGWVVTQYF. In DNA, the CDR3 is TGTGCCAGCAGTGAAGCCTCAGGAGGATGGGTTGTTACGCAGTATTTT.

The V gene is TRBV3-1 (or the pseudogene TRBV3-2), the J gene TRBJ2-6, with TRBD2 identical over 13 bases. J gave up 2 bases and V 4 bases, and 11 bases lay outside the gene matches. This CDR3 comprises 20 residues. Germline CDR1 is LGHDT and CDR2 is YNNKEL (reference sequence). The CDR3 here is CASSPTAELAGGPGANVLTF. For the CDR3, the DNA is TGTGCCAGCAGCCCTACAGCAGAACTAGCGGGGGGGCCTGGGGCCAACGTCCTGACTTTC.

This clone appeared a single time. The V call is TRBV4-2, the J call TRBJ2-3; D gene ambiguous. CDR3 length: 16 residues. Germline values: CDR1 LGHNA, CDR2 YNFKEQ. Trimming shortened V by 3 bases and J by 1 base, and 14 bases separated the two germline ends. The CDR3 is CASSQETLSRTDTQYF. CDR3 DNA: TGTGCCAGCAGCCAGGAGACTCTCTCCCGCACAGATACGCAGTATTTT.

The chain carries TRBV27 and TRBJ2-2; 16 nucleotides agree with TRBD2. Germline CDR1 MNHEY, CDR2 SMNVEV (reference sequence). V lost 5 bases, J lost 4 bases, and 7 bases stayed unmatched. The CDR3 is 18 amino acids. The CDR3 DNA reads as TGTGCCAGCAGTATAAGGGGACTAGCGGGGGGGCCCACCGGGGAGCTGTTTTTT. Translated: CASSIRGLAGGPTGELFF.

The chain couples TRBV19 to TRBJ2-3, with 10 bases lining up with TRBD2. The V segment lost 5 bases and the J segment 0 bases; nucleotides outside the gene matches: 5. Per the germline V gene, CDR1 is LNHDA and CDR2 is SQIVND (reference sequence). The CDR3 runs to 16 residues. Written as DNA, the CDR3 is TGTGCCAGTAGTCTACTAGCGGGACTAAGCACAGATACGCAGTATTTT. Encoded protein: CASSLLAGLSTDTQYF.

This chain uses TRBV15 with TRBJ2-3; possible D gene TRBD2, 7 bases. This CDR3 comprises 14 residues. Per the germline V gene, CDR1 is LNHNV and CDR2 is YYDKDF (reference sequence). Trimming left V 5 bases short and J 5 bases short, with 14 bases between. The CDR3 reads CATSARGARDTQYF. In DNA, the CDR3 is TGTGCCACCAGCGCCCGGGGGGCGCGAGATACGCAGTATTTT.

The V call is TRBV7-7, the J call TRBJ2-3; weak D call: TRBD2 (7 bases). Germline V gene sequence: CDR1 SSHAT, CDR2 FNYEAQ (reference sequence). The V end was cut by 5 bases, the J end by 0 bases, with 12 bases between. The CDR3 has 15 amino acids. DNA for the CDR3: TGTGCCAGCAGCCGGGGGCGGGGGAGCACAGATACGCAGTATTTT. It codes for CASSRGRGSTDTQYF.

CDR3 loop: CASQERTSNYEQYF. The CDR3 coding sequence is TGTGCCAGCCAAGAGAGGACTAGCAACTACGAGCAGTACTTC. The chain recombines TRBV2 with TRBJ2-7, with TRBD2 matching over 8 bases. J lost 3 bases, V lost 8 bases, and 9 bases had no gene match. CDR3 length: 14 amino acids. CDR1 and CDR2 (germline): SNHLY, FYNNEI.

The chain has TRBV24-1 and TRBJ2-3, with 7 bases identical to TRBD2. The CDR3 runs 16 residues. V lost 4 bases to trimming and J lost 0 bases; unmatched junction nucleotides: 6. CDR1 KGHDR and CDR2 SFDVKD come from the germline V gene. CDR3 bases: TGTGCCACCAGTGACCCTGTAGCGGGTAGCACAGATACGCAGTATTTT. As protein: CATSDPVAGSTDTQYF.

The rearrangement uses TRBV3-1 (or the pseudogene TRBV3-2) and TRBJ2-1, with a tentative D call TRBD2 (6 bases). CDR1 is LGHDT, CDR2 YNNKEL, per germline (reference sequence). V was pared by 4 bases and J by 14 bases, with 15 bases between. The CDR3 runs 12 residues. CDR3 bases: TGTGCCAGCAGCCTGGTGGAGGGAGACGAGTTCTTC. This encodes CASSLVEGDEFF.

The V and J genes are TRBV5-6 and TRBJ2-5; 10 bases are shared with TRBD1. Trimming removed 3 bases from V and 4 bases from J; junction bases left unmatched: 6. Germline V gives CDR1 SGHDT, CDR2 YYEEEE. CDR3 length: 15 amino acids. The CDR3 region is CASSSEDRGGETQYF. The CDR3 nucleotides are TGTGCCAGCAGCTCGGAGGACAGGGGGGGAGAGACCCAGTACTTC.

This CDR3 reads CASSQVWRSSYNEQFF. The CDR3 DNA reads TGTGCCAGCAGCCAAGTGTGGCGGAGCTCCTACAATGAGCAGTTCTTC. The V gene is TRBV3-1 (or the pseudogene TRBV3-2), the J gene TRBJ2-1; no clear D. Trimming cost V 1 base and J 0 bases, with 10 bases left between them. The CDR3 is 16 amino acids. In germline, CDR1 is LGHDT, CDR2 YNNKEL (reference sequence).

This clone was seen just once. The chain uses TRBV5-6 and TRBJ2-7; a possible D gene is TRBD2 (5 bases). Germline lookup yields CDR1 SGHDT and CDR2 YYEEEE. This CDR3 comprises 15 residues. Trimming pared 3 bases from V and 8 bases from J, leaving 21 bases between. Written as DNA, the CDR3 is TGTGCCAGCAGCTCCCCTTGGCGGGCCTCGAATCAGCAGTACTTC. Translated: CASSSPWRASNQQYF.

This chain connects TRBV21-1 to TRBJ2-3; the table names TRBD2, a call not compared with the DNA. TRBV21-1 is a recognized pseudogene. The CDR3 consists of 21 residues. The CDR3 reads CASSKFPMVSGTYLSTDTQYF. The DNA of the CDR3 is TGTGCCAGCAGCAAATTCCCAATGGTTAGCGGGACCTACCTTAGCACAGATACGCAGTATTTT.

There are many counts of this clone. The genes are TRBV5-5 and TRBJ1-6, with D possibly matching TRBD1 (6 bases). Deletions cut 2 bases from V and 8 bases from J, with 11 bases between. The CDR3 loop spans 14 amino acids. CDR1 and CDR2 from the germline V gene are SGHKS and YYEKEE (reference sequence). CDR3 bases: TGTGCCAGCAGCTTACAGGGTGACGATTCACCCCTCCACTTT. Translated, it gives CASSLQGDDSPLHF.

The chain combines TRBV19 with TRBJ2-6, with D possibly being TRBD1 (6 bases). The CDR3 length is 15 residues. Germline values: CDR1 LNHDA, CDR2 SQIVND (reference sequence). The V end lost 5 bases, the J end lost 2 bases, and 10 bases lay between the germline ends. CDR3 DNA: TGTGCCAGTAGTGGAAACAGGGCTGGGGCCAACGTCCTGACTTTC. This encodes CASSGNRAGANVLTF. Variable domain in full (rest from reference TRBV19 and TRBJ2-6): DGGITQSPKYLFRKEGQNVTLSCEQNLNHDAMYWYRQDPGQGLRLIYYSQIVNDFQKGDIAEGYSVSREKKESFPLTVTSAQKNPTAFYLCASSGNRAGANVLTFGAGSRLTVL.

V and J are TRBV2 and TRBJ2-5; 9 bases map to TRBD1. After removal of 7 bases from V and 4 bases from J, the junction contained 10 bases not matched to a gene. Germline assignment: CDR1 SNHLY and CDR2 FYNNEI. The CDR3 is 15 residues long. CDR3 in amino acids: CASTPPGQGGETQYF. CDR3 in DNA: TGTGCCAGCACCCCCCCGGGACAGGGAGGAGAGACCCAGTACTTC.

The genes are TRBV20-1 and TRBJ2-3, with D perhaps matching TRBD2 (6 bases). Germline lookup yields CDR1 DFQATT and CDR2 SNEGSKA (reference sequence). The CDR3 has 11 residues. V was shortened by 0 bases and J by 8 bases, with 6 bases between the two germline ends. The CDR3 DNA reads as TGCAGTGCTAGAGAGGGAGGTACGCAGTATTTT. Translated: CSAREGGTQYF.

This chain uses TRBV30 with TRBJ2-2, with a possible D match to TRBD1 (6 bases). Between the trimmed V and J ends, which lost 3 bases and 4 bases, there was a span of 12 bases. The germline V gene has CDR1 GTSNPN and CDR2 SVGIG (reference sequence). CDR3 length equals 14 residues. DNA of the CDR3: TGTGCCTGGAGCACAGGGTTTAGCACCGGGGAGCTGTTTTTT. Translated: CAWSTGFSTGELFF.

The chain carries TRBV6-5 and TRBJ2-3; 9 nucleotides align to TRBD2. Germline trimming cut 4 bases from V and 1 base from J; bases unmatched to any gene: 3. The CDR3 contains 15 residues. CDR1 and CDR2 from the germline V gene are MNHEY and SVGAGI. CDR3 amino acids: CASSSVAGGTDTQYF. The CDR3 coding sequence is TGTGCCAGCAGTTCGGTAGCGGGGGGCACAGATACGCAGTATTTT.